The 6 T cell receptor beta chains in this list originate from one sample, sequenced in a study of cytotoxic CD8 clonotypes in ibrutinib-treated CLL. Libraries were prepared by immunoSEQ multiplex PCR; TCRdb keeps only in-frame clonotypes and omits some of them. The sample lists about 300,000 clones; 65% to 85% were seen once. This material consisted of PBMCs, taken at disease progression, from a patient treated with ibrutinib. These receptors all come from a human donor with chronic lymphocytic leukemia.

This clone occurred a few times. This chain connects TRBV28 to TRBJ2-5, with unresolved D. Germline CDR1 and CDR2: MDHEN and SYDVKM. Between the trimmed V and J ends, which lost 6 bases and 2 bases, there was a span of 10 bases. The CDR3 is 13 residues long. The CDR3 region has the DNA TGTGCCAGCAGATTGACAAGACAAGAGACCCAGTACTTC. As protein: CASRLTRQETQYF.

This chain uses TRBV29-1 with TRBJ2-3; TRBD2 matches at 9 bases. CDR3 length: 15 residues. The J segment lost 5 bases and the V segment lost 4 bases, leaving 10 bases of the junction unmatched. Germline loops: CDR1 SQVTM, CDR2 ANQGSEA. CDR3 bases: TGCAGCGTTGTAGCGGCGGGAGGGCCAGAAGATACGCAGTATTTT. Translated, it gives CSVVAAGGPEDTQYF.

This clone occurred a few times. The chain combines TRBV15 with TRBJ2-3, with TRBD1 as a possible D gene (5 bases). Trimming took 3 bases from V and 3 from J, leaving 10 bases between them. The CDR3 length is 14 residues. The germline gives CDR1 LNHNV, CDR2 YYDKDF (reference sequence). The CDR3 is CATSRSGNTDTQYF. The CDR3 bases are TGTGCCACCAGCAGGTCAGGGAATACAGATACGCAGTATTTT.

CDR3 protein: CASSQVGTSALEQYF. CDR3 in DNA: TGCGCCAGCAGCCAAGTCGGGACTAGCGCTCTCGAGCAGTACTTC. This chain links TRBV4-1 with TRBJ2-7; 10 nucleotides align to TRBD2. The CDR3 loop spans 15 amino acids. V trimming: 1 base; J trimming: 6 bases; junction bases outside the gene matches: 6. Germline V gene data show CDR1 as MGHRA and CDR2 as YSYEKL.

This clone was counted a few times. This chain connects TRBV29-1 to TRBJ2-1; either TRBD1 or TRBD2 may fit D (6 bases each). The germline gives CDR1 SQVTM, CDR2 ANQGSEA. Trimming left V 5 bases short and J 6 bases short, with 17 bases between. The CDR3 contains 14 residues. The CDR3 DNA is TGCAGCGTTCTTTTCGGGGGCTCGAGCAATGAGCAGTTCTTC. Residues: CSVLFGGSSNEQFF.

J is TRBJ2-3 and V is TRBV29-1; a possible D gene is TRBD2 (5 bases). Germline V CDR1 and CDR2: SQVTM, ANQGSEA. This CDR3 spans 13 amino acids. Trimming pared 4 bases from V and 3 bases from J, leaving 11 bases between. The CDR3 nucleotides are TGCAGCGTTGCTAGCCGTATTACAGATACGCAGTATTTT. This translates into CSVASRITDTQYF.